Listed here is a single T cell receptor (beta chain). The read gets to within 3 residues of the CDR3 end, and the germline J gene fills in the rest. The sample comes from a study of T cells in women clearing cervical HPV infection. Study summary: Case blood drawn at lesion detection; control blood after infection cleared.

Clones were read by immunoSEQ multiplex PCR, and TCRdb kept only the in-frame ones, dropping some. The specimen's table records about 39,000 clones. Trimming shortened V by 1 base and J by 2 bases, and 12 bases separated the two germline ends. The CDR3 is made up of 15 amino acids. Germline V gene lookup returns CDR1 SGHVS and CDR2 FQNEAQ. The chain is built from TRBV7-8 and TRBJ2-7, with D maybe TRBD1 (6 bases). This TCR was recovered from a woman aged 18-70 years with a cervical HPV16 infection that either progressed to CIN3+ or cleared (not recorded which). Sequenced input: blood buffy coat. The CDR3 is CASSLGRTATYEQYF. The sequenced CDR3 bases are TGTGCCAGCAGCTTAGGCAGGACAGCCACCTACGAG. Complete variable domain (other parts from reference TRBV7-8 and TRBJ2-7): GAGVSQSPRYKVAKRGQDVALRCDPISGHVSLFWYQQALGQGPEFLTYFQNEAQLDKSGLPSDRFFAERPEGSVSTLKIQRTQQEDSAVYLCASSLGRTATYEQYFGPGTRLTVT.